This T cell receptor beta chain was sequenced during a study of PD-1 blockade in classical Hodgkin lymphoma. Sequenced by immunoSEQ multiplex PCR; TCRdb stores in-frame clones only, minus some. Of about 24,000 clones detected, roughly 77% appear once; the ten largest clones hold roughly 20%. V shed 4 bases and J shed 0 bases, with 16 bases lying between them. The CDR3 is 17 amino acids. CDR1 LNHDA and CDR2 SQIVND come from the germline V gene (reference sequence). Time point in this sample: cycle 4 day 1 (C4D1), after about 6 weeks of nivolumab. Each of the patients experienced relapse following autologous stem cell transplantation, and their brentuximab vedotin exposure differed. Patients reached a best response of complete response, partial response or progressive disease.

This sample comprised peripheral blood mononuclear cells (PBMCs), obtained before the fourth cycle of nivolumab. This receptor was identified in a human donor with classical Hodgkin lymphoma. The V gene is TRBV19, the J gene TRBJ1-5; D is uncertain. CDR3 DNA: TGTGCCAGTAGTAAGGGATCCGGGTTTCATAGCAATCAGCCCCAGCATTTT. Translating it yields CASSKGSGFHSNQPQHF.